This TCR beta chain was sequenced for a study of T cell changes during pregnancy in multiple sclerosis. The CDR3 spans 15 residues. The germline V and J ends were trimmed by 3 bases and 0 bases, with 10 bases remaining between them. CDR1 is MRHNA and CDR2 is SNTAGT in the germline V gene. Libraries were prepared by immunoSEQ multiplex PCR; TCRdb keeps only in-frame clonotypes and omits some of them. The sample records several thousand clones, 86% being singletons. This clonotype was sampled from a female donor in good health, enrolled as a control in a pregnancy study. This rearrangement joins TRBV6-4 to TRBJ2-3; maybe TRBD1 (5 bases). The source was CD8+ T cells from peripheral blood mononuclear cells, collected in the first trimester of pregnancy. CDR3 protein: CASSDTTGSTDTQYF. DNA for the CDR3: TGTGCCAGCAGTGATACAACAGGAAGCACAGATACGCAGTATTTT.